These 20 T cell receptor beta chains were all obtained from the same sample, sequenced in a study of shared T cell receptors in the human thymus. Profiling relied on immunoSEQ multiplex PCR, and the TCRdb table lists in-frame clones only, not all of them. This table holds hundreds of thousands of clones, around 89% found once. This same sample was also part of a study on human thymus T cells.

Specimen: thymocytes. Source of these receptors: a boy in the first two years of life with a congenital heart defect.

This chain joins TRBV5-1 and TRBJ2-7; TRBD1 might be the D (5 bases). V lost 0 bases to trimming and J lost 3 bases, with 13 bases between them. Germline V gives CDR1 SGHRS, CDR2 YFSETQ. This CDR3 comprises 15 residues. The CDR3 protein is CASSLVWGRIYEQYF. The CDR3 nucleotides read TGCGCCAGCAGCTTGGTTTGGGGCCGCATCTACGAGCAGTACTTC.

The chain has TRBV27 and TRBJ1-2; D ambiguous. The germline CDR1 and CDR2 sequences are MNHEY and SMNVEV (reference sequence). The CDR3 has 16 residues. V lost 6 bases and J lost 2, with 19 bases in between. The CDR3 DNA sequence: TGTGCCAGCAGCCTTGCACCGAGGGCGGCGAACTATGGCTACACCTTC. This sequence encodes CASSLAPRAANYGYTF.

This clone was found once. The gene calls are TRBV27 and TRBJ1-5; possible D gene TRBD1, 6 bases. This CDR3 region has 14 residues. V lost 5 bases to trimming and J lost 1 base, with 9 bases between them. Germline V lookup: CDR1 MNHEY, CDR2 SMNVEV (reference sequence). CDR3 bases: TGTGCCAGCAGTACAGGGTCCAGCAATCAGCCCCAGCATTTT. Its protein product is CASSTGSSNQPQHF.

This clone showed up just once. The V and J genes are TRBV7-2 and TRBJ2-1; tentatively, D is TRBD2 (5 bases). The CDR3 runs 18 residues. The V gene's germline CDR1 is SGHTA and CDR2 FQGNSA. V gave up 5 bases and J gave up 0 bases, with 20 bases separating them. The CDR3 loop reads CASSLTPLAVISYNEQFF. In DNA, the CDR3 is TGTGCCAGCAGCCTGACCCCGCTAGCCGTCATCTCCTACAATGAGCAGTTCTTC.

This chain connects TRBV28 to TRBJ1-5, with TRBD1 matching 10 bases. This CDR3 comprises 19 residues. V was clipped by 1 base and J by 2 bases; unmatched bases: 11. Germline lookup yields CDR1 MDHEN and CDR2 SYDVKM. CDR3 loop: CASSLSGTGADRGNQPQHF. CDR3 sequence (DNA): TGTGCCAGCAGTTTATCTGGGACAGGGGCGGACAGGGGCAATCAGCCCCAGCATTTT.

This chain uses TRBV10-1 with TRBJ1-1; a weak D match, TRBD1 (6 bases). Deletions cut 8 bases from V and 0 bases from J, with 16 bases between. This CDR3 contains 15 residues. Germline V gives CDR1 WNHNN, CDR2 SYGVQD (reference sequence). CDR3 coding DNA: TGCGCCAGCGCCCCCGGGGGGCTCATGAACACTGAAGCTTTCTTT. Translating it yields CASAPGGLMNTEAFF.

Only one count was recorded for this clone. The CDR3 DNA reads TGTGCCAGCAGCCAAGTGACAGGTGAAGCTTTCTTT. The encoded protein is CASSQVTGEAFF. This sequence joins TRBV14 and TRBJ1-1; D possibly corresponds to TRBD1 (6 bases). CDR1 SGHDN and CDR2 FVKESK come from the germline V gene. V lost 1 base and J lost 7, with 7 bases in between. There are 12 residues in the CDR3.

The chain carries TRBV7-8 and TRBJ1-3, with D possibly matching TRBD1 (5 bases). V was trimmed by 8 bases and J by 0 bases, leaving 14 bases between them. CDR3 size: 15 residues. CDR1 SGHVS and CDR2 FQNEAQ come from the germline V gene. CDR3 bases: TGTGCCAGCGGGGGGGTCACTGCCTCTGGAAACACCATATATTTT. Translating it yields CASGGVTASGNTIYF.

This clone was seen a handful of times. The genes are TRBV19 and TRBJ1-3; TRBD1 matches at 7 bases. Losses at the gene ends were 2 bases for V and 7 bases for J; bases not matched to a gene: 8. Germline CDR1 is LNHDA and CDR2 is SQIVND (reference sequence). The CDR3 is 15 amino acids. CDR3 coding DNA: TGTGCCAGTAGTATACCAAGGACAGGCGCGAACACCATATATTTT. Translating gives CASSIPRTGANTIYF.

This chain uses TRBV15 with TRBJ1-5; D is possibly TRBD1 (5 bases). Per the germline V gene, CDR1 is LNHNV and CDR2 is YYDKDF (reference sequence). The CDR3 runs 15 residues. V gave up 0 bases and J gave up 5 bases, with 11 bases separating them. CDR3 amino acids: CATSRDEDKDQPQHF. In DNA form, the CDR3 reads TGTGCCACCAGCAGAGATGAGGACAAAGATCAGCCCCAGCATTTT. The entire variable domain, with the rest obtained from reference TRBV15 and TRBJ1-5, is as follows: DAMVIQNPRYQVTQFGKPVTLSCSQTLNHNVMYWYQQKSSQAPKLLFHYYDKDFNNEADTPDNFQSRRPNTSFCFLDIRSPGLGDTAMYLCATSRDEDKDQPQHFGDGTRLSIL.

The chain links TRBV6-5 to TRBJ2-1; perhaps TRBD1 as D (5 bases). V lost 1 base, J lost 8 bases, and 15 bases lay in between. The CDR3 contains 15 residues. Germline V gene sequence: CDR1 MNHEY, CDR2 SVGAGI. The CDR3 DNA reads TGTGCCAGCAGTTACTTCAGGGATAGGTTTGATGAGCAGTTCTTC. Amino acids: CASSYFRDRFDEQFF.

This clone was observed a handful of times. In nucleotides, the CDR3 is TGTGCCAGCAGCGGGACAGGCCTTCGGGGTCAGCCCCAGCATTTT. As protein: CASSGTGLRGQPQHF. This chain joins TRBV2 and TRBJ1-5; 8 bases fit TRBD1. Germline V lookup: CDR1 SNHLY, CDR2 FYNNEI. The length of the CDR3 is 15 residues. V trimming: 6 bases; J trimming: 6 bases; junction bases outside the gene matches: 10.

The chain joins TRBV6-1 to TRBJ1-1; 11 bases line up with TRBD1. V was pared by 4 bases and J by 5 bases, with 3 bases of the junction left unmatched. The CDR3 consists of 14 residues. Germline assignment: CDR1 MNHNS and CDR2 SASEGT. The CDR3: CASSGTGGLTEAFF. CDR3 nucleotides: TGTGCCAGCAGTGGGACAGGGGGCTTGACTGAAGCTTTCTTT.

The V gene is TRBV13, the J gene TRBJ2-1, with 10 bases fitting TRBD2. The CDR3 is 15 amino acids. Trimming at V came to 2 bases and at J to 6 bases, leaving 4 bases not matched to a gene. Germline CDR1 reads PRHDT; CDR2 reads FYEKMQ (reference sequence). DNA for the CDR3: TGTGCCAGCAGCTTACGTAGCGGGAGGTTCAATGAGCAGTTCTTC. Translating it yields CASSLRSGRFNEQFF.

The chain links TRBV27 to TRBJ1-4; 8 nucleotides agree with TRBD1. This CDR3 contains 14 residues. CDR1 and CDR2 (germline): MNHEY, SMNVEV (reference sequence). V shed 5 bases, J shed 12 bases, and the junction held 11 bases outside the gene matches. CDR3 sequence reads: CASSQDRAGDELFF. The CDR3 DNA reads TGTGCCAGCAGTCAGGACAGGGCGGGTGATGAACTGTTTTTT.

In regard to this clone: At one end the junction does not follow the germline gene, possibly because of a read error. The gene calls are TRBV7-7 and TRBJ2-7; a possible D gene is TRBD2 (6 bases). This CDR3 has 16 residues. From germline, CDR1 is SSHAT and CDR2 FNYEAQ (reference sequence). CDR3 nucleotides: TGTGCTAGCAGCCCTATTGTTGGAGGGGTCTCCTACGAGCAGTACTTC. Translating gives CASSPIVGGVSYEQYF.

J is TRBJ2-7 and V is TRBV2; 12 nucleotides line up with TRBD2. CDR3 size: 17 residues. Trimming took 6 bases from V and 3 from J; bases not matched to a gene: 12. The germline V gene has CDR1 SNHLY and CDR2 FYNNEI. CDR3 nucleotides: TGTGCCAGCAGACCCCCGGGTACGACTAGCGGGAGCTACGAGCAGTACTTC. Translated, it gives CASRPPGTTSGSYEQYF.

The chain joins TRBV27 to TRBJ2-1, with D possibly being TRBD2 (6 bases). The ends were cut back, 3 bases at V and 8 bases at J, with 11 bases in the middle. The CDR3 has 13 residues. The V gene's germline CDR1 is MNHEY and CDR2 SMNVEV (reference sequence). The CDR3 reads CASSLTSIDEQFF. CDR3 in DNA: TGTGCCAGCAGTTTGACTAGTATCGATGAGCAGTTCTTC.

A word on this clone: The CDR3 end shows no conserved phenylalanine or tryptophan, and so a read error is likely. This chain uses TRBV12-5 with TRBJ1-1; D gene uncertain. CDR1 is LGHNT, CDR2 FRNRAP, per germline. Deletions cut 2 bases from V and 1 base from J, with 11 bases between. The CDR3 has 15 residues. The CDR3 reads CASGLPHPGNTEAFL. As DNA, the CDR3 is TGTGCTAGTGGTTTGCCACATCCCGGGAACACTGAAGCTTTCCTT.

V gene TRBV20-1 combines with J gene TRBJ2-5; 9 nucleotides align to TRBD2. Per the germline V gene, CDR1 is DFQATT and CDR2 is SNEGSKA (reference sequence). The CDR3 covers 11 residues. CDR3 residues: CSPGTSTTQYF. CDR3 in DNA: TGCAGCCCCGGGACTAGCACGACCCAGTACTTC.